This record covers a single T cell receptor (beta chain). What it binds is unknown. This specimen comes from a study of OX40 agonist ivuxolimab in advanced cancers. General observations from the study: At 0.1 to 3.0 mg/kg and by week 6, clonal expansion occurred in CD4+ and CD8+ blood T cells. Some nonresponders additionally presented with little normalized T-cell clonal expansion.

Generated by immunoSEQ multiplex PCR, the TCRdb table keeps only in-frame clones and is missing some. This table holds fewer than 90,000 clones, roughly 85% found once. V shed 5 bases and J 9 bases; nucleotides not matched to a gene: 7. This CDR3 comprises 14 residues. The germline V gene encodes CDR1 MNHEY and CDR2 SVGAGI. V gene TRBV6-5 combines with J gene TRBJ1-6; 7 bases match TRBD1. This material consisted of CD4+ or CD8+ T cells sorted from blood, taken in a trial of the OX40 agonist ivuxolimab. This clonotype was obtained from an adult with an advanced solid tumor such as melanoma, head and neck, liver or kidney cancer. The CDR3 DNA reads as TGTGCCAGCAGTCTTACAGGGGTCGGTTCACCCCTCCACTTT. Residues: CASSLTGVGSPLHF.